This T cell receptor beta chain was identified in a study of blood T cell repertoires in COVID-19. Study information: The study drew acute and convalescent COVID-19 samples from the United States, Italy and Spain. In each case, the material was cDNA or gDNA derived from T cells, B-cell-depleted T cells, or PBMCs.

Original processing methods: Nucleated cell number was recorded as an estimate derived from reference gene primer amplification. Libraries were prepared by immunoSEQ multiplex PCR; TCRdb keeps only in-frame clonotypes and omits some of them. The V and J calls and the clone size are those of that table, but D and trimming were determined from the DNA. Of some 210,000 clones listed, about nine tenths are singletons. Per germline, CDR1 SGHRS and CDR2 YFSETQ. Trimming took 4 bases from V and 3 from J, leaving 10 bases between them. The CDR3 totals 13 residues. The chain couples TRBV5-1 to TRBJ1-2; D is possibly TRBD1 (6 bases). The sample was peripheral blood. This clonotype was sampled from a woman aged 40 to 50 with acute or convalescent COVID-19. This CDR3 reads CASSAGQYYGYTF. The CDR3 nucleotides read TGCGCCAGCAGCGCCGGACAGTACTATGGCTACACCTTC.